This TCR beta chain was retrieved from a study of blood T cell repertoires in COVID-19. Study summary: From T cells, B-cell-depleted T cells, or PBMCs came the material, which was cDNA or gDNA.

Per the original data handling: It was from reference gene primer amplification that nucleated cell counts were estimated. Assay: immunoSEQ multiplex PCR; the TCRdb copy retains only in-frame clones and omits some. The V and J calls and clone size were taken over from that table, and D and trimming were inferred from the DNA. The sample lists around 220,000 clones; roughly 84% were seen once. Germline V gene sequence: CDR1 MNHEY, CDR2 SMNVEV (reference sequence). V gave up 4 bases and J gave up 3 bases; unmatched junction bases: 5. This CDR3 is 16 amino acids long. The sequence was collected from a man in his forties with active or convalescent COVID-19. The material sequenced was peripheral blood. The rearrangement joins TRBV27 to TRBJ2-2, with TRBD2 identical over 10 bases. The CDR3, as DNA: TGTGCCAGCAGTTCGATCCTAGCGGGAGACACCGGGGAGCTGTTTTTT. It specifies CASSSILAGDTGELFF.